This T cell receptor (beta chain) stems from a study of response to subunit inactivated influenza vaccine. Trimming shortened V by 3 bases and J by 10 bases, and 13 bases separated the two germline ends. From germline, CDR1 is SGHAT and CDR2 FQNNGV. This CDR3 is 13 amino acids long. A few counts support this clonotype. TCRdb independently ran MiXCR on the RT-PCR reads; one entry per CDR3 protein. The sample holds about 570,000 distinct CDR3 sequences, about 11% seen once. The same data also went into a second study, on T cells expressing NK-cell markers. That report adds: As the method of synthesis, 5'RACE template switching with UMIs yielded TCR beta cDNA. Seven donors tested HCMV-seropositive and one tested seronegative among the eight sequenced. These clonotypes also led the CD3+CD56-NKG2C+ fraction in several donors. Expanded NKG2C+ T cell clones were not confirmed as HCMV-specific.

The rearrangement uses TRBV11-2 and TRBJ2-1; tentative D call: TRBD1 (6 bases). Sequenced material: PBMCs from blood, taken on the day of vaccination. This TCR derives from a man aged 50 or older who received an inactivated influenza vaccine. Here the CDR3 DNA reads TGTGCCAGCAGCTTTGGGGGCCGATGGGAGCAGTTCTTC. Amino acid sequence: CASSFGGRWEQFF.